Listed below are T cell receptor beta chains from one sample, sequenced in a study of blood T cell repertoires in COVID-19. Measured with immunoSEQ multiplex PCR; TCRdb has only the in-frame clones, and not every one. The sample carries tens of thousands of clones, 80% to 90% recorded once. Specimen: peripheral blood. Receptors originate from an elderly woman with acute or convalescent COVID-19. The CDR3 runs from the conserved cysteine through the conserved F or W. The D gene is left open where the match is weak. The size of a clone is reported for some rows only, either as once, few or many, or as a class for expanded clones.

length	V	D	J	size	DNA	CDR3
14	TRBV19	NA	TRBJ1-6	NA	TGTGCCAGTAGTATCCCTGGCCCGAATTCACCCCTCCACTTT	CASSIPGPNSPLHF
15	TRBV19	NA	TRBJ2-1	NA	TGTGCCAGTAGTATAGACCGTTCGGCCTACAATGAGCAGTTCTTC	CASSIDRSAYNEQFF
16	TRBV3-1/TRBV3-2	NA	TRBJ2-2	few	TGTGCCAGCAGCCGTCCGGCCCAGGATAGCACCGGGGAGCTGTTTTTT	CASSRPAQDSTGELFF
16	TRBV7-2	TRBD2	TRBJ2-1	NA	TGTGCCAGCAGCCCTGGGACTAGCGGGGGGAGGAATGAGCAGTTCTTC	CASSPGTSGGRNEQFF
14	TRBV9	NA	TRBJ1-6	NA	TGTGCCAGCAGCGTAGGAAGCAATAATTCACCCCTCCACTTT	CASSVGSNNSPLHF
18	TRBV6-1	NA	TRBJ2-7	NA	TGTGCCAGCAGTGAGACGGGACGCCGGGGGACTCATTCCTACGAGCAGTACTTC	CASSETGRRGTHSYEQYF
13	TRBV19	NA	TRBJ2-7	NA	TGTGCCAGTAACTTGGCGGGGACCTCCGAGCAGTACTTC	CASNLAGTSEQYF
15	TRBV7-3	NA	TRBJ2-2	NA	TGTGCCAGCAGCTTAAGGATGGGCGACACCGGGGAGCTGTTTTTT	CASSLRMGDTGELFF
14	TRBV19	TRBD1	TRBJ2-5	NA	TGTGCCAGTAGTACAACCAGACAGGGCGAGACCCAGTACTTC	CASSTTRQGETQYF
18	TRBV14	TRBD2	TRBJ2-5	few	TGTGCCAGCAGCCTTCTGGGGACTAGCGGGAGTTTTTGGGAGACCCAGTACTTC	CASSLLGTSGSFWETQYF
17	TRBV9	NA	TRBJ2-2	NA	TGTGCCAGCAGCACCCACTCTGGGACACTGAACACCGGGGAGCTGTTTTTT	CASSTHSGTLNTGELFF
17	TRBV12-5	NA	TRBJ1-1	NA	TGTGCTAGTGGTTTTACCTTCGGCGCAGGTTTGAACACTGAAGCTTTCTTT	CASGFTFGAGLNTEAFF
15	TRBV6-6	NA	TRBJ1-3	NA	TGTGCCAGCAGTTACCCTCCAGGGTCCGGAAACACCATATATTTT	CASSYPPGSGNTIYF
13	TRBV9	NA	TRBJ1-1	NA	TGTGCCAGCAGCGTAGGGGGGCTCACTGAAGCTTTCTTT	CASSVGGLTEAFF
14	TRBV5-1	TRBD1	TRBJ1-3	NA	TGCGCCAGCAGCCCCGGGACAGCAGGAAACACCATATATTTT	CASSPGTAGNTIYF
15	TRBV9	TRBD1	TRBJ2-2	NA	TGTGCCAGCAGCGTAGCTCCAGGGGGCACCGGGGAGCTGTTTTTT	CASSVAPGGTGELFF
14	TRBV5-6	NA	TRBJ1-2	NA	TGTGCCAGCAGCTCCCGGGAGGACCTCTATGGCTACACCTTC	CASSSREDLYGYTF
15	TRBV16	NA	TRBJ1-1	NA	TGTGCCAGCAGCCAAGTCAGACAGCTAAACACTGAAGCTTTCTTT	CASSQVRQLNTEAFF
15	TRBV19	NA	TRBJ2-7	once	TGTGCCAGTAGTGATCGAGGTGTTGCGTCCTACGAGCAGTACTTC	CASSDRGVASYEQYF
16	TRBV6-5	NA	TRBJ1-3	NA	TGTGCCAGCAGTTACTCTACAGGTATCTCTGGAAACACCATATATTTT	CASSYSTGISGNTIYF
11	TRBV19	TRBD1	TRBJ1-1	NA	TGTGCCAGCACTGACAGGGGAAGAGCTTTCTTT	CASTDRGRAFF
15	TRBV5-1	NA	TRBJ2-1	NA	TGCGCCAGCAGCTTGGACGGGAGCTCCTACAATGAGCAGTTCTTC	CASSLDGSSYNEQFF
13	TRBV29-1	NA	TRBJ2-7	NA	TGCAGCGTTGAAGATCTTCCCGGGAACGAGCAGTACTTC	CSVEDLPGNEQYF
15	TRBV15	TRBD1	TRBJ2-7	NA	TGTGCCACCAGCAGAGATCCGGACAGGGGGTACGAGCAGTACTTC	CATSRDPDRGYEQYF
14	TRBV4-2	NA	TRBJ2-7	NA	TGTGCCAGCAGCCTAGAAGCGTCCGCCTACGAGCAGTACTTC	CASSLEASAYEQYF
15	TRBV11-3	NA	TRBJ1-3	NA	TGTGCCAGCAGCTTACAGACAGGCTCTGGAAACACCATATATTTT	CASSLQTGSGNTIYF
14	TRBV19	NA	TRBJ1-3	NA	TGTGCCAGTAGTATAGAGCGCTCTGGAAACACCATATATTTT	CASSIERSGNTIYF
12	TRBV3-1/TRBV3-2	NA	TRBJ2-5	NA	TGTGCCAGCAGCCAAGGAACTCAGACCCAGTACTTC	CASSQGTQTQYF
14	TRBV9	NA	TRBJ2-7	NA	TGTGCCAGCAGCGTAGGGCTAGCGAAGGACGAGCAGTACTTC	CASSVGLAKDEQYF
15	TRBV15	TRBD1	TRBJ2-7	NA	TGTGCCACCAGCAGAGACCAGGGGGTTTCCTACGAGCAGTACTTC	CATSRDQGVSYEQYF
13	TRBV12-3/TRBV12-4	NA	TRBJ2-5	NA	TGTGCCAGCAGGCGCGGGATTGGAGAGACCCAGTACTTC	CASRRGIGETQYF
13	TRBV30	NA	TRBJ2-7	NA	TGTGCCTGGAGCGGTAGCCTTCTGAGCGAGCAGTACTTC	CAWSGSLLSEQYF
11	TRBV29-1	NA	TRBJ1-1	NA	TGCAGCGTTGAAAGGGGCCAGGGAGCTTTCTTT	CSVERGQGAFF
11	TRBV29-1	NA	TRBJ1-1	NA	TGCAGCGTGGATCCCGGGATTAAAGCTTTCTTT	CSVDPGIKAFF
13	TRBV29-1	TRBD1	TRBJ2-5	few	TGCAGCGTTGTGGCAGGGGGCGAGGAGACCCAGTACTTC	CSVVAGGEETQYF
14	TRBV7-2	NA	TRBJ1-1	NA	TGTGCCAGCAGCTCGGTAGCGGGGGTTACTGAAGCTTTCTTT	CASSSVAGVTEAFF
21	TRBV19	TRBD2	TRBJ2-1	NA	TGTGCCAGTAGTGGGAGACTAGCGGGAGGGCCTCAGAAGAGCTCCTACAATGAGCAGTTCTTC	CASSGRLAGGPQKSSYNEQFF
14	TRBV19	NA	TRBJ1-1	NA	TGTGCCAGTAGTTTCAGGGGCCCCTCCACTGAAGCTTTCTTT	CASSFRGPSTEAFF
14	TRBV7-3	TRBD1	TRBJ1-2	NA	TGTGCCAGCAGTTCTCCGGGACAGGGCCATGGCTACACCTTC	CASSSPGQGHGYTF
13	TRBV5-6	TRBD1	TRBJ2-5	NA	TGTGCCAGCAGCCGGGACAGGGGGGAGACCCAGTACTTC	CASSRDRGETQYF
15	TRBV14	TRBD1	TRBJ1-6	NA	TGTGCCAGCAGCCAAGTGGGGACAGGGAATTCACCCCTCCACTTT	CASSQVGTGNSPLHF
14	TRBV28	TRBD1	TRBJ1-5	NA	TGTGCCACTACCGGGACAGGGGTTAATCAGCCCCAGCATTTT	CATTGTGVNQPQHF
14	TRBV11-2	TRBD1	TRBJ1-2	NA	TGTGCCAGCAGCTTACGGGACAGGGATTATGGCTACACCTTC	CASSLRDRDYGYTF
14	TRBV3-1/TRBV3-2	TRBD1	TRBJ1-2	NA	TGTGCCAGCAGCCATAGACAGGGGAACTATGGCTACACCTTC	CASSHRQGNYGYTF
14	TRBV7-2	NA	TRBJ2-5	NA	TGTGCCAGCAGCTTGGAAGGGGGGGCAGAGACCCAGTACTTC	CASSLEGGAETQYF
16	TRBV5-1	TRBD2	TRBJ2-3	NA	TGCGCCAGCAGCCCGCTAGCGGGGAGAGTATCAGATACGCAGTATTTT	CASSPLAGRVSDTQYF